This entry features one TCR beta chain sequence. This PCR relied on a set of 60 Vbeta primers and 13 Jbeta primers. The data were produced by immunoSEQ multiplex PCR, yet TCRdb's version contains in-frame clones alone and is incomplete. The table lists about 120,000 clones, over 75% of them singletons. V was clipped by 0 bases and J by 4 bases; unmatched bases: 8. Germline-derived CDR1 and CDR2 are KGHSH and LQKENI. The CDR3 totals 16 residues. The sample is drawn from a study of cytomegalovirus exposure and HLA in healthy donors. At the level of the study: Drawn from HLA-typed donors, 83 million or so unique TCRs were held in an early data release.

This receptor was taken from a woman aged 18-30 years in good health and CMV-seronegative. The gene calls are TRBV18 and TRBJ2-5; 7 nucleotides agree with TRBD2. Material for sequencing was PBMCs. The CDR3 is CASSPPQPLAVETQYF. CDR3 DNA sequence: TGTGCCAGCTCACCACCTCAGCCCCTAGCGGTAGAGACCCAGTACTTC.